These 4 T cell receptor beta chains share one sample of origin, sequenced in a study of cytomegalovirus exposure and HLA in healthy donors. The protocol was immunoSEQ multiplex PCR, while the TCRdb copy is restricted to in-frame clones and leaves out a portion. The table has some 180,000 clones, 86% seen once; the top ten hold about 7.2%. What was sequenced was PBMCs. The receptors derive from a man aged 25 to 45 in good health and CMV-seropositive.

This chain connects TRBV19 to TRBJ2-5; possible D gene TRBD1, 6 bases. The length of the CDR3 is 15 residues. Trimming left V 5 bases short and J 2 bases short, with 15 bases between. The V gene's germline CDR1 is LNHDA and CDR2 SQIVND (reference sequence). The CDR3 bases are TGTGCCAGTAGTCACGGGACACCGAGACAAGAGACCCAGTACTTC. It encodes CASSHGTPRQETQYF.

This clone was seen more than once but under ten times. This rearrangement joins TRBV2 to TRBJ1-6; D is unresolved. Germline loops: CDR1 SNHLY, CDR2 FYNNEI. Trimming left V 8 bases short and J 4 bases short, with 15 bases between. The CDR3 is 15 residues long. The CDR3 nucleotides read TGTGCCAGCCTAGGAGGGCGGAGTTATAATTCACCCCTCCACTTT. It codes for CASLGGRSYNSPLHF. Complete variable domain (other parts from reference TRBV2 and TRBJ1-6): EPEVTQTPSHQVTQMGQEVILRCVPISNHLYFYWYRQILGQKVEFLVSFYNNEISEKSEIFDDQFSVERPDGSNFTLKIRSTKLEDSAMYFCASLGGRSYNSPLHFGNGTRLTVT.

This chain uses TRBV29-1 with TRBJ2-5; TRBD1 agrees at 9 bases. Germline assignment: CDR1 SQVTM and CDR2 ANQGSEA. CDR3 size: 14 residues. Losses at the gene ends were 5 bases for V and 6 bases for J; bases not matched to a gene: 10. CDR3 DNA: TGCAGCGTTCCCCCCCCCGGGACAGGGAAGACCCAGTACTTC. Its protein product is CSVPPPGTGKTQYF.

The rearrangement links TRBV6-5 to TRBJ1-4, with D maybe TRBD1 (6 bases). V was clipped by 4 bases and J by 7 bases, with 13 bases between them. The CDR3 has 14 amino acids. CDR1 is MNHEY and CDR2 is SVGAGI in the germline V gene. The DNA of the CDR3 is TGTGCCAGCAGTTTGGTCAGGGGCGGTGAAAAACTGTTTTTT. This gives the protein CASSLVRGGEKLFF.